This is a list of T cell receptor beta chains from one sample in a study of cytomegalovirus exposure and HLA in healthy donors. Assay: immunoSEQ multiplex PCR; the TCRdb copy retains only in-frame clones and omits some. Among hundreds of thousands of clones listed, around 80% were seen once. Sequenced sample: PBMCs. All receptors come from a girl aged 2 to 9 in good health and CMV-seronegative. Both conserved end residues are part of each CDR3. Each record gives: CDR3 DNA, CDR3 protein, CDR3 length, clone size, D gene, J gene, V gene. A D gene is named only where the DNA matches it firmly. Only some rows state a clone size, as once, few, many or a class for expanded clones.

cdr3_nt: TGTGCCAGCAGCTCCGGGACAGTTTCTTACGAGCAGTACTTC; cdr3_aa: CASSSGTVSYEQYF; cdr3_length: 14; clone_size: -; d_call: TRBD1; j_call: TRBJ2-7; v_call: TRBV5-6
cdr3_nt: TGCGCCAGCAGTCCCAGCCCCCGGACAGGGTTGGGTGCCGGGGAGCTGTTTTTT; cdr3_aa: CASSPSPRTGLGAGELFF; cdr3_length: 18; clone_size: -; d_call: TRBD1; j_call: TRBJ2-2; v_call: TRBV10-1
cdr3_nt: TGTGCCAGCTCACGACCCTTAGACATCAACACCGGGGAGCTGTTTTTT; cdr3_aa: CASSRPLDINTGELFF; cdr3_length: 16; clone_size: -; d_call: -; j_call: TRBJ2-2; v_call: TRBV18
cdr3_nt: TGCAGTGCTGTAGCGGGCCACCGCCAGTTCTTC; cdr3_aa: CSAVAGHRQFF; cdr3_length: 11; clone_size: -; d_call: TRBD2; j_call: TRBJ2-1; v_call: TRBV20-1
cdr3_nt: TGTGCCAGCAGCTTGTTGCAGGGGGCAGGCGATGGCTACACCTTC; cdr3_aa: CASSLLQGAGDGYTF; cdr3_length: 15; clone_size: -; d_call: TRBD1; j_call: TRBJ1-2; v_call: TRBV5-4
cdr3_nt: TGTGCCAGCAGTTACCCTGCGGGTACAGATACGCAGTATTTT; cdr3_aa: CASSYPAGTDTQYF; cdr3_length: 14; clone_size: -; d_call: -; j_call: TRBJ2-3; v_call: TRBV6-6
cdr3_nt: TGTGCCAGCAGCCTACGGACTGAAGCTTTCTTT; cdr3_aa: CASSLRTEAFF; cdr3_length: 11; clone_size: -; d_call: -; j_call: TRBJ1-1; v_call: TRBV6-6
cdr3_nt: TGTGCCAGTAGCGGGACAGGGGGAAATTCACCCCTCCACTTT; cdr3_aa: CASSGTGGNSPLHF; cdr3_length: 14; clone_size: -; d_call: TRBD1; j_call: TRBJ1-6; v_call: TRBV19
cdr3_nt: TGTGCCAGCAGTGACACCAAACTGGCGGGAAATTCACCCCTCCACTTT; cdr3_aa: CASSDTKLAGNSPLHF; cdr3_length: 16; clone_size: -; d_call: -; j_call: TRBJ1-6; v_call: TRBV25-1
cdr3_nt: TGTGCCAGCAGCTTAGAAGCGCCGGGACTAGCCTTCTACAATGAGCAGTTCTTC; cdr3_aa: CASSLEAPGLAFYNEQFF; cdr3_length: 18; clone_size: few; d_call: TRBD2; j_call: TRBJ2-1; v_call: TRBV11-2
cdr3_nt: TGTGCCTGGAGTGGTTCGCGGGAGGCTATGTCTCACGAGCAGTACTTC; cdr3_aa: CAWSGSREAMSHEQYF; cdr3_length: 16; clone_size: -; d_call: TRBD2; j_call: TRBJ2-7; v_call: TRBV30
cdr3_nt: TGTGCCACCAGCAGAGTGGGGGCCCAGGGAGCTTTCTTT; cdr3_aa: CATSRVGAQGAFF; cdr3_length: 13; clone_size: -; d_call: -; j_call: TRBJ1-1; v_call: TRBV15
cdr3_nt: TGTGCCAGCAGCTTAGCCCAGTTGACAGACAGGGGGGGGGAGACCCAGTACTTC; cdr3_aa: CASSLAQLTDRGGETQYF; cdr3_length: 18; clone_size: -; d_call: TRBD1; j_call: TRBJ2-5; v_call: TRBV7-8
cdr3_nt: TGTGCCAGCAGTGAAGCATTACACCTGCCCCAGCATTTT; cdr3_aa: CASSEALHLPQHF; cdr3_length: 13; clone_size: -; d_call: -; j_call: TRBJ1-5; v_call: TRBV6-1
cdr3_nt: TGTGCCAGCAGCTTTGGCAACAGGGGGCTCACAACTAATGAAAAACTGTTTTTT; cdr3_aa: CASSFGNRGLTTNEKLFF; cdr3_length: 18; clone_size: -; d_call: TRBD1; j_call: TRBJ1-4; v_call: TRBV7-9
cdr3_nt: TGTGCCAGCAGTGAATTGGTGGGGAGCGTAGATCAGCCCCAGCATTTT; cdr3_aa: CASSELVGSVDQPQHF; cdr3_length: 16; clone_size: -; d_call: -; j_call: TRBJ1-5; v_call: TRBV6-1
cdr3_nt: TGTGCCAGCAGCTTAGGGCAGGGTGCTAATGAAAAACTGTTTTTT; cdr3_aa: CASSLGQGANEKLFF; cdr3_length: 15; clone_size: -; d_call: -; j_call: TRBJ1-4; v_call: TRBV7-9
cdr3_nt: TGCAGCGGTTCGACTAGCGGGACCTACAATGAGCAGTTCTTC; cdr3_aa: CSGSTSGTYNEQFF; cdr3_length: 14; clone_size: -; d_call: TRBD2; j_call: TRBJ2-1; v_call: TRBV29-1
cdr3_nt: TGTGCCAGCAGCGTAGGAAGAGGGACAGGGCTTCTCCGGGACACCATATATTTT; cdr3_aa: CASSVGRGTGLLRDTIYF; cdr3_length: 18; clone_size: -; d_call: TRBD1; j_call: TRBJ1-3; v_call: TRBV9
cdr3_nt: TGCGCCAGCAGCTTGGGGACCGGGACAGCAAATTCACCCCTCCACTTT; cdr3_aa: CASSLGTGTANSPLHF; cdr3_length: 16; clone_size: few; d_call: TRBD1; j_call: TRBJ1-6; v_call: TRBV5-1
cdr3_nt: TGTGCCAGCAATTGGGACAGGGCGGGCACTGAAGCTTTCTTT; cdr3_aa: CASNWDRAGTEAFF; cdr3_length: 14; clone_size: -; d_call: TRBD1; j_call: TRBJ1-1; v_call: TRBV6-1
cdr3_nt: TGTGCCATCAGCCAGACAGGGGATCAGCCCCAGCATTTT; cdr3_aa: CAISQTGDQPQHF; cdr3_length: 13; clone_size: -; d_call: TRBD1; j_call: TRBJ1-5; v_call: TRBV10-3
cdr3_nt: TGTGCCAGCAGCTTAGATGTTGTAAGGGACTTCCGGGGCACAGATACGCAGTATTTT; cdr3_aa: CASSLDVVRDFRGTDTQYF; cdr3_length: 19; clone_size: -; d_call: -; j_call: TRBJ2-3; v_call: TRBV11-2
cdr3_nt: TGCGCCAGCAGCCAAGCGATTACAGGCCAGGAGGAAGCTTTCTTT; cdr3_aa: CASSQAITGQEEAFF; cdr3_length: 15; clone_size: -; d_call: -; j_call: TRBJ1-1; v_call: TRBV4-1
cdr3_nt: TGTGCCAGCAGGGGGGACAGTTTCACAGATACGCAGTATTTT; cdr3_aa: CASRGDSFTDTQYF; cdr3_length: 14; clone_size: -; d_call: TRBD1; j_call: TRBJ2-3; v_call: TRBV6-4
cdr3_nt: TGCGCCAGCCGTAATAGGACATCCTATAATTCACCCCTCCACTTT; cdr3_aa: CASRNRTSYNSPLHF; cdr3_length: 15; clone_size: few; d_call: -; j_call: TRBJ1-6; v_call: TRBV5-1
cdr3_nt: TGTGCCAGCAGCGAGGGACAGGGCGGTGGCTACACCTTC; cdr3_aa: CASSEGQGGGYTF; cdr3_length: 13; clone_size: -; d_call: TRBD1; j_call: TRBJ1-2; v_call: TRBV9
cdr3_nt: TGTGCCAGCAGCCCCCCCGACAGGGTCGGTAAAAGCTGCACTGAAGCTTTCTTT; cdr3_aa: CASSPPDRVGKSCTEAFF; cdr3_length: 18; clone_size: -; d_call: TRBD1; j_call: TRBJ1-1; v_call: TRBV7-3
cdr3_nt: TGTGCCAGTAGGGACACCGGCGGGCAGTACTTC; cdr3_aa: CASRDTGGQYF; cdr3_length: 11; clone_size: few; d_call: -; j_call: TRBJ2-7; v_call: TRBV19
cdr3_nt: TGTGCCATCAGTGAGTCGCCGGGAGAGGGCTACGAGCAGTACTTC; cdr3_aa: CAISESPGEGYEQYF; cdr3_length: 15; clone_size: once; d_call: -; j_call: TRBJ2-7; v_call: TRBV10-3
cdr3_nt: TGTGCCAGCAGTGATCTCCCTTGGGGGGAGGGAACAGATACGCAGTATTTT; cdr3_aa: CASSDLPWGEGTDTQYF; cdr3_length: 17; clone_size: -; d_call: TRBD2; j_call: TRBJ2-3; v_call: TRBV6-1
cdr3_nt: TGTGCCAGCAGGACAGGGGTGGTAGGCGAGCAGTACTTC; cdr3_aa: CASRTGVVGEQYF; cdr3_length: 13; clone_size: -; d_call: TRBD1; j_call: TRBJ2-7; v_call: TRBV6-1
cdr3_nt: TGTGCCAGCAGCTTGGGACAGAGCAATCAGCCCCAGCATTTT; cdr3_aa: CASSLGQSNQPQHF; cdr3_length: 14; clone_size: -; d_call: -; j_call: TRBJ1-5; v_call: TRBV5-4
cdr3_nt: TGTGCCAGCAGCAGAACAGGGCCCGGCTACACCTTC; cdr3_aa: CASSRTGPGYTF; cdr3_length: 12; clone_size: -; d_call: -; j_call: TRBJ1-2; v_call: TRBV5-6
cdr3_nt: TGTGCCAGCAGCGGGGGACTAAGGACCGGGGAGCTGTTTTTT; cdr3_aa: CASSGGLRTGELFF; cdr3_length: 14; clone_size: -; d_call: TRBD2; j_call: TRBJ2-2; v_call: TRBV5-4
cdr3_nt: TGTGCCAGCAGCTTGACGGGGAAGAACACTGAAGCTTTCTTT; cdr3_aa: CASSLTGKNTEAFF; cdr3_length: 14; clone_size: -; d_call: -; j_call: TRBJ1-1; v_call: TRBV5-4
cdr3_nt: TGTGCCAGCAAGGGGGATTACATCACAGATACGCAGTATTTT; cdr3_aa: CASKGDYITDTQYF; cdr3_length: 14; clone_size: once; d_call: -; j_call: TRBJ2-3; v_call: TRBV2
cdr3_nt: TGTGCCAGCAGCCTTACGTCACAGGGGTCCTATGGCTACACCTTC; cdr3_aa: CASSLTSQGSYGYTF; cdr3_length: 15; clone_size: -; d_call: TRBD1; j_call: TRBJ1-2; v_call: TRBV9
cdr3_nt: TGTGCCAGCAGCTTCGGCTGGCGGGGGGCCTACGAGCAGTACTTC; cdr3_aa: CASSFGWRGAYEQYF; cdr3_length: 15; clone_size: -; d_call: TRBD2; j_call: TRBJ2-7; v_call: TRBV7-9